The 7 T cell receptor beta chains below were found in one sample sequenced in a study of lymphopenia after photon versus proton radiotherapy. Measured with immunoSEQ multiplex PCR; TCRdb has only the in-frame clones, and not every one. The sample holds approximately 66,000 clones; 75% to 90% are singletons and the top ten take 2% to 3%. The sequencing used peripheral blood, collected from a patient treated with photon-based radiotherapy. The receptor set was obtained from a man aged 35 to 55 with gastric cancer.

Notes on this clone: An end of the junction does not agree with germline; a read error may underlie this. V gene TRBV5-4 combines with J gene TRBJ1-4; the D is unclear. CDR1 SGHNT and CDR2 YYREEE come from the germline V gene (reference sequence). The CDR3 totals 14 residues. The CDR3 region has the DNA TGTGCCAGCAGCTTGAATCCCTCTAAGGAAAAACTGTTTTTT. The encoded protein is CASSLNPSKEKLFF. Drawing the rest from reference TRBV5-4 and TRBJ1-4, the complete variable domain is ETGVTQSPTHLIKTRGQQVTLRCSSQSGHNTVSWYQQALGQGPQFIFQYYREEENGRGNFPPRFSGLQFPNYSSELNVNALELDDSALYLCASSLNPSKEKLFFGSGTQLSVL.

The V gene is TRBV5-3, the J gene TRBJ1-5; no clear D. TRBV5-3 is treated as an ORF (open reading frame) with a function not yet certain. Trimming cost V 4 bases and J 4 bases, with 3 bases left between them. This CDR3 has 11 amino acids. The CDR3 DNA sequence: TGTGCCAGAAGCCGGAATCAGCCCCAGCATTTT. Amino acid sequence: CARSRNQPQHF.

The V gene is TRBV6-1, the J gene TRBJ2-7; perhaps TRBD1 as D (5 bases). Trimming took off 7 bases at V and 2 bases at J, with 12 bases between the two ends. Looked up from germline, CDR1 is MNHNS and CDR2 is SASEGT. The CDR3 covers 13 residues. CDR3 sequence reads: CASNRQGAYEQYF. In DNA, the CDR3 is TGTGCCAGCAATCGACAAGGGGCCTACGAGCAGTACTTC.

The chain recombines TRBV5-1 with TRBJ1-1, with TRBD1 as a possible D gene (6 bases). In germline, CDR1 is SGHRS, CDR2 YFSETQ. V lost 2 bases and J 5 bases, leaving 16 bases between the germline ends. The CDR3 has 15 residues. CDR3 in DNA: TGCGCCAGCAGCTTAAGAGTGGCAGGGGTTACTGAAGCTTTCTTT. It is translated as CASSLRVAGVTEAFF.

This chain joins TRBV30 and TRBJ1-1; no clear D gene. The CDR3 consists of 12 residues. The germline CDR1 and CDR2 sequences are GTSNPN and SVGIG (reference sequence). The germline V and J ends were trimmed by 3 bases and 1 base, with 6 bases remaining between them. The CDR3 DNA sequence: TGTGCCTGGAGGGAGAGGAACACTGAAGCTTTCTTT. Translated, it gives CAWRERNTEAFF. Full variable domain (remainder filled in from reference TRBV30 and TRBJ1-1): SQTIHQWPATLVQPVGSPLSLECTVEGTSNPNLYWYRQAAGRGLQLLFYSVGIGQISSEVPQNLSASRPQDRQFILSSKKLLLSDSGFYLCAWRERNTEAFFGQGTRLTVV.

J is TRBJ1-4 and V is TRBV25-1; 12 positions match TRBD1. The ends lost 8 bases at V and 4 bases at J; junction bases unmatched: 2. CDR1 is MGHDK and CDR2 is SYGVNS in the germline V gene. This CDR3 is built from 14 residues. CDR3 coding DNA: TGTGCCAGCGGGGACAGGGGGCATAATGAAAAACTGTTTTTT. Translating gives CASGDRGHNEKLFF.

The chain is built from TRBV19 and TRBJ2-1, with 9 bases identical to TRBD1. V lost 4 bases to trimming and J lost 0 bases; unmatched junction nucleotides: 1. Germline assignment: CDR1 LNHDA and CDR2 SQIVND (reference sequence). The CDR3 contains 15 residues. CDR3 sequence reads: CASSKQGASYNEQFF. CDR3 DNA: TGTGCCAGTAGTAAACAGGGGGCCTCCTACAATGAGCAGTTCTTC.